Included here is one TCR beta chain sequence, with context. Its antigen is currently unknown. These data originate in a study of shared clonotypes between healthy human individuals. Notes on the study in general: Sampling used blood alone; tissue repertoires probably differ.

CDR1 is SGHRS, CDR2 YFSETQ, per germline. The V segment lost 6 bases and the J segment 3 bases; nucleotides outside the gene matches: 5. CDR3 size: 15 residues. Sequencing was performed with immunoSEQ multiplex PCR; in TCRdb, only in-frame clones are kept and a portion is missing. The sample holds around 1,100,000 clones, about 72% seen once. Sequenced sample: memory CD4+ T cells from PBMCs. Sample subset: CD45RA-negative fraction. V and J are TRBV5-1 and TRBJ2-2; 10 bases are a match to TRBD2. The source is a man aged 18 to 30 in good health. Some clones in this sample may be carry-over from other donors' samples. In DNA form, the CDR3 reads TGCGCCAGCACTAGCGGGGGATGGGACACCGGGGAGCTGTTTTTT. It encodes CASTSGGWDTGELFF.